This TCR beta chain emerged from a study of blood T cell repertoires in COVID-19. The overall study: The United States, Italy and Spain were the sources of the acute and convalescent COVID-19 samples. Sources were T cells, B-cell-depleted T cells, or PBMCs; the material itself was cDNA or gDNA.

This clone appeared a few times. Germline CDR1 and CDR2: LGHNA and YSLEER. The CDR3 consists of 15 residues. The trim removed 5 bases at V and 3 bases at J, leaving 7 bases unmatched. Original analysis: Estimation of nucleated cell counts relied on the amplification of reference gene primers. The assay was immunoSEQ multiplex PCR, and TCRdb's table has in-frame clones only and misses some. That table supplies the V and J calls and clone size; D and trimming were determined from the DNA. The sample gives over 15,000 clones, roughly four fifths of which show up once; 21% is in the top ten. This chain links TRBV4-3 with TRBJ2-3, with TRBD2 matching over 8 bases. This TCR was recovered from a man older than 75 with active COVID-19. Sequencing was carried out using peripheral blood. CDR3 nucleotides: TGCGCCAGCAGCTCAGGGCAGCGGGAGACAGATACGCAGTATTTT. Protein product: CASSSGQRETDTQYF.